A single sample is the source of the 17 T cell receptor beta chains below, sequenced in a study of T cell responses to AZD1222 COVID-19 vaccine. Sequencing was performed with immunoSEQ multiplex PCR; in TCRdb, only in-frame clones are kept and a portion is missing. The sample lists roughly 42,000 clones, roughly 80% occurring once. The sample was peripheral blood, taken on day 0 of AZD1222 vaccination. These receptors originate from an adult in good health.

This clone appeared a few times. V gene TRBV5-1 combines with J gene TRBJ2-2; TRBD1 aligns across 9 bases. Unmatched junction bases numbered 3, after V lost 4 bases and J lost 5 bases. Germline CDR1 SGHRS, CDR2 YFSETQ. The CDR3 covers 14 residues. The CDR3 protein is CASSPGTGTGELFF. The CDR3 DNA follows: TGCGCCAGCAGCCCGGGGACAGGGACCGGGGAGCTGTTTTTT.

The chain has TRBV3-1 (or the pseudogene TRBV3-2) and TRBJ2-2; D is unresolved. The CDR3 sequence is 13 residues long. V lost 5 bases and J lost 4, with 8 bases in between. Germline V gives CDR1 LGHDT, CDR2 YNNKEL (reference sequence). The CDR3 DNA reads TGTGCCAGCAGCACCAGGCCCACCGGGGAGCTGTTTTTT. This sequence encodes CASSTRPTGELFF.

In its sample, this clone was seen a few times. The chain couples TRBV5-4 to TRBJ2-2, with 7 bases matching TRBD2. The germline CDR1 and CDR2 sequences are SGHNT and YYREEE (reference sequence). V gave up 5 bases and J gave up 6 bases; unmatched junction bases: 1. The CDR3 runs to 12 residues. The CDR3 sequence: CASRGGAGELFF. In DNA form, the CDR3 reads TGTGCCAGCAGGGGAGGGGCCGGGGAGCTGTTTTTT.

As DNA, the CDR3 is TGTGCCAGTCTGCCTGCTGCGAACAGGGGGCGGATGGTGGGTGAAAAACTGTTTTTT. Translating it yields CASLPAANRGRMVGEKLFF. The V and J genes are TRBV19 and TRBJ1-4; 9 bases are shared with TRBD1. Germline CDR1 is LNHDA and CDR2 is SQIVND (reference sequence). CDR3 length equals 19 residues. Germline trimming cut 8 bases from V and 7 bases from J; bases unmatched to any gene: 23.

The chain recombines TRBV18 with TRBJ2-3, with a weak D call TRBD1 (5 bases). Trimming pared 6 bases from V and 5 bases from J, leaving 15 bases between. Germline assignment: CDR1 KGHSH and CDR2 LQKENI. CDR3 length: 14 residues. The DNA of the CDR3 is TGTGCCAGCTCGTATCCTCCGACAGAAGATACGCAGTATTTT. This sequence encodes CASSYPPTEDTQYF.

CDR3 residues: CSVSGQGLDTGELFF. The CDR3 DNA reads as TGCAGCGTTTCGGGACAGGGGCTGGACACCGGGGAGCTGTTTTTT. The chain joins TRBV29-1 to TRBJ2-2; 10 bases are a match to TRBD1. Germline CDR1 SQVTM, CDR2 ANQGSEA. Germline trimming cut 5 bases from V and 3 bases from J; bases unmatched to any gene: 6. This CDR3 has 15 amino acids.

This chain links TRBV25-1 with TRBJ1-4; 7 nucleotides line up with TRBD1. Germline trimming cut 4 bases from V and 7 bases from J; bases unmatched to any gene: 9. The CDR3 has 15 amino acids. From germline, CDR1 is MGHDK and CDR2 SYGVNS. The CDR3 loop reads CASSAHRGNGEKLFF. Written as DNA, the CDR3 is TGTGCCAGCAGTGCGCACAGGGGCAATGGTGAAAAACTGTTTTTT.

The J gene is TRBJ2-5, the V gene TRBV9; D is possibly TRBD1 (5 bases). There are 14 residues in the CDR3. Germline V gene lookup returns CDR1 SGDLS and CDR2 YYNGEE. Trimming pared 1 base from V and 4 bases from J, leaving 11 bases between. CDR3 DNA sequence: TGTGCCAGCAGCGTAAATCCAGGGCCAGAGACCCAGTACTTC. Its protein product is CASSVNPGPETQYF.

This chain connects TRBV6-1 to TRBJ1-2; TRBD1 matches at 9 bases. CDR1 and CDR2 (germline): MNHNS, SASEGT. CDR3 length equals 15 residues. V shed 6 bases, J shed 0 bases, and the junction held 5 bases outside the gene matches. DNA for the CDR3: TGTGCCAGCAGACAAGGACAGGGGACTAACTATGGCTACACCTTC. Residues: CASRQGQGTNYGYTF.

The rearrangement joins TRBV27 to TRBJ1-1; tentative D call: TRBD1 (6 bases). Trimming removed 7 bases at V and 4 bases at J, with 16 bases between. The length of the CDR3 is 14 residues. The germline gives CDR1 MNHEY, CDR2 SMNVEV (reference sequence). CDR3 region: CASNQQGGVTEAFF. CDR3 coding DNA: TGTGCCAGCAACCAACAGGGAGGGGTCACTGAAGCTTTCTTT.

The J gene is TRBJ2-1, the V gene TRBV5-1; 8 bases agree with TRBD2. Per germline, CDR1 SGHRS and CDR2 YFSETQ. This CDR3 comprises 16 residues. J lost 6 bases, V lost 2 bases, and 10 bases had no gene match. CDR3: CASSLSRAGASNEQFF. The CDR3 nucleotides are TGCGCCAGCAGCTTATCGAGAGCGGGGGCAAGCAATGAGCAGTTCTTC.

This chain links TRBV18 with TRBJ1-4, with TRBD1 identical over 9 bases. V lost 1 base, J lost 7 bases, and 4 bases stayed unmatched. The CDR3 consists of 15 residues. The germline gives CDR1 KGHSH, CDR2 LQKENI. The chain's CDR3 is CASSPQGTGSEKLFF. In nucleotides, the CDR3 is TGTGCCAGCTCACCACAAGGGACAGGGAGTGAAAAACTGTTTTTT.

V and J are TRBV4-3 and TRBJ1-2; unclear D gene. This CDR3 is built from 15 residues. V was trimmed by 4 bases and J by 7 bases, leaving 19 bases between them. CDR1 is LGHNA and CDR2 is YSLEER in the germline V gene. CDR3 amino acids: CASSRNDARLGGYTF. The CDR3 DNA reads TGCGCCAGCAGCCGAAACGACGCCCGTCTCGGTGGCTACACCTTC.

This clone came up a few times. V gene TRBV23-1 combines with J gene TRBJ2-6, with D tentatively TRBD1 (5 bases). TRBV23-1 is flagged as an ORF with uncertain function. The CDR3 totals 17 residues. V was shortened by 6 bases and J by 2 bases, with 17 bases between the two germline ends. CDR3 residues: CASSTPLGRAGANVLTF. Written as DNA, the CDR3 is TGCGCCAGCAGCACCCCCCTCGGCAGGGCTGGGGCCAACGTCCTGACTTTC.

This clone has a handful of counts. J is TRBJ1-2 and V is TRBV3-1 (or the pseudogene TRBV3-2), with D possibly being TRBD1 (5 bases). Germline CDR1 reads LGHDT; CDR2 reads YNNKEL (reference sequence). The CDR3 loop spans 16 amino acids. V gave up 1 base and J gave up 2 bases, with 14 bases separating them. CDR3 protein: CASSQVAGPGNYGYTF. The CDR3 DNA reads as TGTGCCAGCAGCCAAGTAGCAGGGCCGGGAAACTATGGCTACACCTTC.

The CDR3 DNA sequence: TGTGCCAGCAGTTACGAGGGTCCCGAGAATTCACCCCTCCACTTT. Amino acids: CASSYEGPENSPLHF. J is TRBJ1-6 and V is TRBV6-5; no clear D. Deletions cut 2 bases from V and 7 bases from J, with 12 bases between. The CDR3 spans 15 residues. Germline V lookup: CDR1 MNHEY, CDR2 SVGAGI.

DNA for the CDR3: TGTGCCACCAGCAGAGGGAAGACAGGGATCACTGAAGCTTTCTTT. Translation: CATSRGKTGITEAFF. This rearrangement joins TRBV15 to TRBJ1-1; 7 bases align to TRBD1. CDR1 is LNHNV and CDR2 is YYDKDF in the germline V gene (reference sequence). The length of the CDR3 is 15 residues. The J segment lost 4 bases and the V segment lost 1 base, leaving 6 bases of the junction unmatched. The full variable domain, completed using reference TRBV15 and TRBJ1-1, is DAMVIQNPRYQVTQFGKPVTLSCSQTLNHNVMYWYQQKSSQAPKLLFHYYDKDFNNEADTPDNFQSRRPNTSFCFLDIRSPGLGDTAMYLCATSRGKTGITEAFFGQGTRLTVV.